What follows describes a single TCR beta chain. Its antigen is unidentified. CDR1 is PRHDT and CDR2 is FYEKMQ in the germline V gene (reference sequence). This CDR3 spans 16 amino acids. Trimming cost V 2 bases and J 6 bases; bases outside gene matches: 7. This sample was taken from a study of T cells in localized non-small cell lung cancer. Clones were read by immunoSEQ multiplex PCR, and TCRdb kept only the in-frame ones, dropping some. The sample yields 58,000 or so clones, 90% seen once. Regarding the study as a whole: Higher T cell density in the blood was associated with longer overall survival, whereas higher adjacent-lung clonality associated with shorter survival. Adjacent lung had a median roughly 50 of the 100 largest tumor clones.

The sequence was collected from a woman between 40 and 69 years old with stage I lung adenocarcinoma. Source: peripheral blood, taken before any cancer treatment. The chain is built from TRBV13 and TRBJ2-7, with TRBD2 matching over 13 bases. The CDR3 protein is CASSLRDGTSGVEQYF. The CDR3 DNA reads TGTGCCAGCAGCTTACGTGACGGGACTAGCGGGGTCGAGCAGTACTTC.